The clone carrying this T cell receptor (beta chain) has at least ten counts. The antigen is unknown. 2 million PBMCs stored at -80 C were the source of the unsorted libraries. The data were obtained in a study of neurological immune-mediated disorders. Study-level points and caveats: Expansion of TCR clones was greatest in HTLV-1-associated myelopathy and smallest in multiple sclerosis, where it fell below that of healthy controls. Private repertoires in all groups were suggested by the absence of shared CDR3 amino acid sequences among expanded clones across subjects. According to phylogenetic grouping, one related-CDR3 cluster, a possible signature, contained the repertoires of 18 of 34 multiple sclerosis patients.

TCRdb re-analysed the 5' RACE reads in MiXCR, keeping a single row per CDR3 protein. The profile shows more than 75,000 distinct CDR3 sequences, roughly 4.7% of them singletons. This CDR3 has 14 amino acids. Trimming pared 2 bases from V and 7 bases from J, leaving 15 bases between. The receptor's source is a woman in her twenties or thirties with multiple sclerosis. The sample taken for sequencing was PBMCs. The chain carries TRBV12-3 or TRBV12-4 and TRBJ2-7; D perhaps matches TRBD2 (5 bases). The CDR3 sequence: CASSLLAVIGEQYF. DNA of the CDR3: TGTGCCAGCAGTTTACTAGCCGTCATTGGTGAGCAGTACTTC.